A selection of T cell receptor beta chains follows, all from one sample in a study of T cell repertoires in cytomegalovirus infection. TCRdb fed the reads into MiXCR, producing one record per CDR3 protein. The sample lists over 40,000 distinct CDR3 sequences; approximately 20% were seen once. Their antigens remain unidentified. The input for sequencing was CD8+ T cells from cultured PBMCs, taken from culture after CMV antigen stimulation. Every receptor here comes from a human donor in good health (CMV status not recorded). Some clones in this sample may be carry-over from other donors' samples. The CDR3 runs from the conserved cysteine through the conserved F or W. The D gene is left open where the match is weak. Expanded clones are given a class, and other clones once, few, many or no size at all.

size,D,V,J,DNA,CDR3
-,TRBD2,TRBV28,TRBJ2-7,TGTGCCAGCAGTTTACTGCGGGGGACTGGGGAGCAGTACTTC,CASSLLRGTGEQYF
many,-,TRBV6-5,TRBJ1-1,TGTGCCAGCAGTTACCGGACAGCATCGAACACTGAAGCTTTCTTT,CASSYRTASNTEAFF
-,TRBD2,TRBV12-3/TRBV12-4,TRBJ2-7,TGTGCCAGCAGAGCAAGCGGGGGGGCCTTCTACGAGCAGTACTTC,CASRASGGAFYEQYF
few,-,TRBV20-1,TRBJ2-7,TGCAGTGCCCCCAGACCGACAGGTCACTACGAGCAGTACTTC,CSAPRPTGHYEQYF
few,-,TRBV5-1,TRBJ2-7,TGCGCCAGCAGCCCCCCTGGGGGCAGGAGCTACGAGCAGTACTTC,CASSPPGGRSYEQYF
-,-,TRBV7-9,TRBJ2-7,TGTGCCAGCAGCTTAGCGGGCGTAGGATACGAGCAGTACTTC,CASSLAGVGYEQYF
many,TRBD2,TRBV9,TRBJ2-3,TGTGCCAGCAGCGGGCGAACCGGGGGGATCGTCACAGATACGCAGTATTTT,CASSGRTGGIVTDTQYF
few,TRBD2,TRBV28,TRBJ2-3,TGTGCCAGCAGTTTCTTCGGGACTAGCTCAGATACGCAGTATTTT,CASSFFGTSSDTQYF
many,-,TRBV7-2,TRBJ2-2,TGTGCCAGCAGCTTAGGGGGGGGGCTCGGGGAGCTGTTTTTT,CASSLGGGLGELFF
many,TRBD1,TRBV7-9,TRBJ2-6,TGTGCCAGCAGCTCCCAAAGTGCAGACAGGGGCTGGGTTGGGGCCAACGTCCTGACTTTC,CASSSQSADRGWVGANVLTF
many,-,TRBV7-6,TRBJ1-1,TGTGCCAGCAGCTTAGAAGATTGGAAGAACACTGAAGCTTTCTTT,CASSLEDWKNTEAFF
many,-,TRBV20-1,TRBJ2-1,TGCAGTGCTACTCCGTACATGACTAGTAGGGGGGTCCATGAGCAGTTCTTC,CSATPYMTSRGVHEQFF
many,-,TRBV7-6,TRBJ1-1,TGTGCCAGCAGCCTAAAGACAGGATTCACTGAAGCTTTCTTT,CASSLKTGFTEAFF
few,-,TRBV5-6,TRBJ1-1,TGTGCCAGCAGCTTGACTTCTGGTGGCAGGGTGAACACTGAAGCTTTCTTT,CASSLTSGGRVNTEAFF
many,TRBD1,TRBV7-8,TRBJ2-1,TGTGCCAGCAGCCCCTGGGACAGTGTTTACAATGAGCAGTTCTTC,CASSPWDSVYNEQFF
few,TRBD1,TRBV7-9,TRBJ2-7,TGTGCCAGCAGCTCCCCGGACAGGGCGCCCTACGAGCAGTACTTC,CASSSPDRAPYEQYF
-,-,TRBV11-3,TRBJ1-1,TGTGCCAGCAGCTTAACAAAGAACACTGAAGCTTTCTTT,CASSLTKNTEAFF
many,TRBD2,TRBV6-1,TRBJ2-1,TGTGCCAGCAGTGATCTAGCGGGGGGCTCGTCCAATGAGCAGTTCTTC,CASSDLAGGSSNEQFF
few,-,TRBV4-3,TRBJ1-1,TGCGCCAGCAGCCAAGATCTTGAGACTGAAGCTTTCTTT,CASSQDLETEAFF
many,-,TRBV11-1,TRBJ1-1,TGTGCCAGCAGCCCCTGGGAGGTGAACACTGAAGCTTTCTTT,CASSPWEVNTEAFF
-,TRBD1,TRBV7-9,TRBJ2-1,TGTGCCAGCAGCACGGGACAGGACTACAATGAGCAGTTCTTC,CASSTGQDYNEQFF
-,TRBD1,TRBV9,TRBJ2-7,TGTGCCAGCAGCCCCCGGGACAGGGTTTACGAGCAGTACTTC,CASSPRDRVYEQYF
few,TRBD2,TRBV5-6,TRBJ2-6,TGTGCCAGCAGCTTGGTGGTAGCGGGAGTATCTGGGGCCAACGTCCTGACTTTC,CASSLVVAGVSGANVLTF
-,TRBD2,TRBV14,TRBJ2-5,TGTGCCAGCAGCCAGGGACTAGCGGAGGAGACCCAGTACTTC,CASSQGLAEETQYF
few,TRBD1,TRBV20-1,TRBJ1-1,TGCAGTGCCACGACAGGGGGACCTGAAGCTTTCTTT,CSATTGGPEAFF
-,-,TRBV19,TRBJ2-3,TGTGCCAGTAGTAGCCGGGCCACAGATACGCAGTATTTT,CASSSRATDTQYF
-,TRBD1,TRBV2,TRBJ1-6,TGTGCCACCACAGGGGTCGCAAATTCACCCCTCCACTTT,CATTGVANSPLHF
-,-,TRBV4-3,TRBJ2-5,TGCGCCAGCAGCCAGGAGCTGAGGCCGAACCAAGAGACCCAGTACTTC,CASSQELRPNQETQYF
many,-,TRBV19,TRBJ1-2,TGTGCCAGCGCATCGTTTGGGGGCTACACCTTC,CASASFGGYTF
few,-,TRBV5-4,TRBJ2-5,TGTGCCAGCAGCGTTAGCGGCGAGACCCAGTACTTC,CASSVSGETQYF
many,-,TRBV7-9,TRBJ2-5,TGTGCCAGCAGCTTATCGATGGAAGAGACCCAGTACTTC,CASSLSMEETQYF
many,-,TRBV5-6,TRBJ1-2,TGTGCCAGCAGCTTGCAGGGAGTTAGGACCTATGGCTACACCTTC,CASSLQGVRTYGYTF
-,TRBD2,TRBV6-2/TRBV6-3,TRBJ2-4,TGTGCCAGCAAAGAGGGACTAGCGGGGAACCTAAACATTCAGTACTTC,CASKEGLAGNLNIQYF
many,-,TRBV7-2,TRBJ2-2,TGTGCCAGCAGCGCCCCCGCGGTGTTCACCGGGGAGCTGTTTTTT,CASSAPAVFTGELFF
few,TRBD1,TRBV5-8,TRBJ1-1,TGTGCCAGCAGTCTTAAATATGGACAGGACCATGAAGCTTTCTTT,CASSLKYGQDHEAFF
few,-,TRBV27,TRBJ2-3,TGTGCCAGCAGTACCTTTCGGGGGCCCTTAGATACGCAGTATTTT,CASSTFRGPLDTQYF
few,TRBD1,TRBV6-2/TRBV6-3,TRBJ2-7,TGTGCCAGCAGTTACTCCGTCCAGGGGGTCTCCTACGAGCAGTACTTC,CASSYSVQGVSYEQYF
many,-,TRBV28,TRBJ1-5,TGTGCCAGCAGCCGTGGGGCCGCGGAGAGGCCCCAGCATTTT,CASSRGAAERPQHF
-,-,TRBV20-1,TRBJ2-5,TGCAGTGCTACAATGGATACTAGCTCATCTGGGGAGACCCAGTACTTC,CSATMDTSSSGETQYF
many,TRBD2,TRBV7-2,TRBJ2-3,TGTGCCAGCAGCTTAGCGCTTAGGACTAGCGGGGGGCTAACAGATACGCAGTATTTT,CASSLALRTSGGLTDTQYF
many,TRBD1,TRBV12-3/TRBV12-4,TRBJ2-1,TGTGCCAGCAGTTTTTCAGGGGACAGGTCGCCGAACAATGAGCAGTTCTTC,CASSFSGDRSPNNEQFF
few,TRBD1,TRBV5-1,TRBJ2-7,TGCGCCAGCAGCTTGGAGGGATATGGACAGGGGGATTACGAGCAGTACTTC,CASSLEGYGQGDYEQYF
-,-,TRBV9,TRBJ1-4,TGTGCCAGCAGCTCCGCCGGGGGCGGTAATGAAAAACTGTTTTTT,CASSSAGGGNEKLFF
many,-,TRBV11-2,TRBJ1-2,TGTGCCAGCAGCTTAATACTTAACTATGGCTACACCTTC,CASSLILNYGYTF
few,-,TRBV7-9,TRBJ2-1,TGTGCCAGCAGCTTAGTCCGAGAGCAGTTCTTC,CASSLVREQFF
few,-,TRBV27,TRBJ2-7,TGTGCCAGCAGTTCGGGACGAGGGGAGCAGTACTTC,CASSSGRGEQYF
many,-,TRBV7-3,TRBJ2-1,TGTGCCAGCAGCTTAGGTTCGCCTGTCGATGAGCAGTTCTTC,CASSLGSPVDEQFF
many,TRBD1,TRBV20-1,TRBJ1-1,TGCAGTGCCCGACCCGACAGGGATGCCACTGAAGCTTTCTTT,CSARPDRDATEAFF
many,-,TRBV6-2/TRBV6-3,TRBJ1-5,TGTGCCAGCAGCCTACGACTGACAGGTTCGGGGTTCCCCCAGCATTTT,CASSLRLTGSGFPQHF
-,-,TRBV29-1,TRBJ2-1,TGCAGCGTTTTTACGACGGGGCTTCTCAATGAGCAGTTCTTC,CSVFTTGLLNEQFF
many,TRBD2,TRBV11-2,TRBJ2-1,TGTGCCAGCGGGTGGGGGCCAACGGGAACGGGACTAGCGGGGGCCGGAGCCTACAATGAGCAGTTCTTC,CASGWGPTGTGLAGAGAYNEQFF
few,TRBD2,TRBV6-8,TRBJ2-1,TGTGCCAGCAGTACCCCCCGGGGAGGGCTACGCAATGAGCAGTTCTTC,CASSTPRGGLRNEQFF
many,-,TRBV12-3/TRBV12-4,TRBJ1-5,TGTGCCAGCAGTTTAGGGCCTCCCGGGACTCTTAGTCAGCCCCAGCATTTT,CASSLGPPGTLSQPQHF